This is a list of T cell receptor beta chains from one sample in a study of CD8+ T cells in alopecia areata. Using immunoSEQ multiplex PCR, the repertoire was profiled, and TCRdb retains in-frame clones only, with some absent. The sample carries about 190,000 clones, about three fifths recorded once. The source was CD4+ T cells sorted from blood, collected between weeks 47 and 50, from a patient treated with tofacitinib. The receptors were gathered from a human donor with alopecia areata. Both conserved end residues are part of each CDR3. The order of the fields is V gene, clone size, D gene, J gene, CDR3 protein, CDR3 DNA. D genes are given only for firm matches. Rows give clone size only sometimes, using once, few, many, or a class for an expanded clone.

V: TRBV29-1
size: once
D: -
J: TRBJ1-1
CDR3: CSAVQGGDTEAFF
DNA: TGCAGCGCCGTACAGGGAGGTGACACTGAAGCTTTCTTT

V: TRBV14
size: many
D: -
J: TRBJ2-1
CDR3: CASSQANLAYNEQFF
DNA: TGTGCCAGCAGCCAAGCCAATTTGGCCTACAATGAGCAGTTCTTC

V: TRBV5-6
size: -
D: -
J: TRBJ1-5
CDR3: CASSPAGAGGPQHF
DNA: TGTGCCAGCAGCCCCGCCGGGGCCGGAGGGCCCCAGCATTTT

V: TRBV4-1
size: many
D: TRBD1
J: TRBJ2-3
CDR3: CASKAAGTGSDTQYF
DNA: TGCGCCAGCAAGGCTGCGGGGACAGGGTCAGATACGCAGTATTTT

V: TRBV7-2
size: -
D: TRBD2
J: TRBJ2-3
CDR3: CASLLAGGPTDTQYF
DNA: TGTGCCAGCCTCTTAGCGGGGGGCCCCACAGATACGCAGTATTTT

V: TRBV4-3
size: -
D: TRBD1
J: TRBJ1-2
CDR3: CASSQDPTRTGRGYTF
DNA: TGCGCCAGCAGCCAAGATCCTACTCGGACAGGGAGAGGCTACACCTTC

V: TRBV7-2
size: -
D: TRBD2
J: TRBJ2-5
CDR3: CASSRVGLAGAQETQYF
DNA: TGTGCCAGCAGCCGGGTAGGACTAGCGGGGGCCCAAGAGACCCAGTACTTC

V: TRBV7-7
size: -
D: TRBD2
J: TRBJ2-5
CDR3: CASSPPAGGETQYF
DNA: TGTGCCAGCAGCCCCCCTGCGGGGGGAGAGACCCAGTACTTC

V: TRBV9
size: many
D: -
J: TRBJ1-6
CDR3: CASSSITPRGGNSPLHF
DNA: TGTGCCAGCAGTTCAATCACCCCACGTGGTGGTAATTCACCCCTCCACTTT

V: TRBV25-1
size: -
D: TRBD2
J: TRBJ2-7
CDR3: CASSELEGGDEQYF
DNA: TGTGCCAGCAGTGAATTGGAGGGAGGGGACGAGCAGTACTTC

V: TRBV2
size: -
D: -
J: TRBJ2-3
CDR3: CASSVGDGQYF
DNA: TGTGCCAGCAGTGTGGGGGACGGGCAGTATTTT

V: TRBV4-3
size: -
D: -
J: TRBJ2-1
CDR3: CASSQVLGTEQFF
DNA: TGCGCCAGCAGCCAGGTACTAGGCACTGAGCAGTTCTTC

V: TRBV29-1
size: few
D: -
J: TRBJ1-2
CDR3: CSVEESAGGYTF
DNA: TGCAGCGTTGAAGAATCGGCAGGAGGCTACACCTTC

V: TRBV30
size: few
D: -
J: TRBJ2-3
CDR3: CAWQNGGTDTQYF
DNA: TGTGCCTGGCAAAATGGTGGGACAGATACGCAGTATTTT

V: TRBV19
size: -
D: -
J: TRBJ1-2
CDR3: CASRWTEANYGYTF
DNA: TGTGCCAGTAGGTGGACAGAAGCTAACTATGGCTACACCTTC

V: TRBV2
size: -
D: -
J: TRBJ1-2
CDR3: CASSDRLGYGYTF
DNA: TGTGCCAGCAGTGACAGGCTGGGCTATGGCTACACCTTC

V: TRBV9
size: few
D: TRBD1
J: TRBJ1-6
CDR3: CASSPGTGNSPLHF
DNA: TGTGCCAGCAGCCCTGGGACAGGGAATTCACCCCTCCACTTT

V: TRBV6-5
size: -
D: TRBD1
J: TRBJ1-5
CDR3: CASSRSGTGIQPQHF
DNA: TGTGCCAGCAGTCGATCCGGGACAGGGATCCAGCCCCAGCATTTT

V: TRBV10-3
size: few
D: -
J: TRBJ1-2
CDR3: CAISESDSYGYTF
DNA: TGTGCCATCAGTGAGTCGGACAGCTATGGCTACACCTTC

V: TRBV29-1
size: few
D: -
J: TRBJ2-7
CDR3: CSVGEISMGEQYF
DNA: TGCAGCGTAGGGGAAATTTCAATGGGGGAGCAGTACTTC

V: TRBV7-2
size: -
D: TRBD1
J: TRBJ1-2
CDR3: CASSYLTGGGAGYTF
DNA: TGTGCCAGCAGCTACCTTACAGGGGGCGGAGCAGGCTACACCTTC

V: TRBV21-1
size: once
D: -
J: TRBJ2-7
CDR3: CASNSCVYRDSYEQYF
DNA: TGTGCCAGCAACTCCTGTGTCTACAGGGACTCCTACGAGCAGTACTTC

V: TRBV7-2
size: -
D: -
J: TRBJ1-5
CDR3: CASSLSQLNQPQHF
DNA: TGTGCCAGCAGCTTATCGCAGCTTAATCAGCCCCAGCATTTT

V: TRBV5-1
size: -
D: TRBD1
J: TRBJ1-4
CDR3: CASSQGQDEKLFF
DNA: TGCGCCAGCAGCCAAGGACAGGACGAAAAACTGTTTTTT

V: TRBV4-3
size: few
D: TRBD1
J: TRBJ1-4
CDR3: CASSQGQGNEKLFF
DNA: TGCGCCAGCAGCCAAGGACAGGGAAATGAAAAACTGTTTTTT

V: TRBV30
size: -
D: -
J: TRBJ1-1
CDR3: CAWSVSGGGTEAFF
DNA: TGTGCCTGGAGTGTATCCGGGGGTGGCACTGAAGCTTTCTTT

V: TRBV4-3
size: -
D: TRBD1
J: TRBJ1-2
CDR3: CASSPRGQGFGYTF
DNA: TGCGCCAGCAGCCCTCGCGGACAGGGCTTTGGCTACACCTTC

V: TRBV7-2
size: -
D: -
J: TRBJ1-2
CDR3: CASSYTPEPYGYTF
DNA: TGTGCCAGCAGCTACACACCTGAACCCTATGGCTACACCTTC

V: TRBV4-3
size: few
D: -
J: TRBJ2-7
CDR3: CASSQGLDKYYEQYF
DNA: TGCGCCAGCAGCCAAGGCTTGGACAAGTACTACGAGCAGTACTTC

V: TRBV5-1
size: -
D: -
J: TRBJ2-1
CDR3: CASSLAQGTDEQFF
DNA: TGCGCCAGCAGCTTGGCCCAGGGTACTGATGAGCAGTTCTTC

V: TRBV4-1
size: many
D: -
J: TRBJ2-3
CDR3: CASSRDRGGTDTQYF
DNA: TGCGCCAGCAGCCGAGACAGGGGAGGGACAGATACGCAGTATTTT

V: TRBV30
size: -
D: TRBD2
J: TRBJ2-1
CDR3: CAWASGASYNEQFF
DNA: TGTGCCTGGGCAAGCGGGGCCTCCTACAATGAGCAGTTCTTC

V: TRBV29-1
size: -
D: -
J: TRBJ2-3
CDR3: CSADTQYF
DNA: TGCAGTGCAGATACGCAGTATTTT

V: TRBV5-1
size: -
D: -
J: TRBJ2-3
CDR3: CASSAGTSTDTQYF
DNA: TGCGCCAGCAGCGCCGGGACTAGCACAGATACGCAGTATTTT

V: TRBV14
size: -
D: TRBD2
J: TRBJ2-7
CDR3: CASSRTSSAEQYF
DNA: TGTGCCAGCAGCCGGACTAGCAGTGCCGAGCAGTACTTC

V: TRBV5-1
size: -
D: -
J: TRBJ2-6
CDR3: CASSGDLPGANVLTF
DNA: TGCGCCAGCAGCGGGGACCTACCCGGGGCCAACGTCCTGACTTTC

V: TRBV2
size: few
D: -
J: TRBJ1-6
CDR3: CASSGGPENSPLHF
DNA: TGTGCCAGCAGTGGGGGGCCAGAAAATTCACCCCTCCACTTT

V: TRBV18
size: -
D: -
J: TRBJ1-2
CDR3: CASSPGTLYGYTF
DNA: TGTGCCAGCTCACCTGGGACGCTCTATGGCTACACCTTC

V: TRBV30
size: -
D: TRBD1
J: TRBJ1-6
CDR3: CAWSATRTGPSPLHF
DNA: TGTGCCTGGAGTGCGACCAGGACAGGGCCTTCACCCCTCCACTTT

V: TRBV11-3
size: -
D: TRBD2
J: TRBJ2-1
CDR3: CASSFLAGELNEQFF
DNA: TGTGCCAGCAGCTTTCTAGCGGGGGAGCTCAATGAGCAGTTCTTC

V: TRBV7-2
size: few
D: -
J: TRBJ1-1
CDR3: CASSPSRENTEAFF
DNA: TGTGCCAGCAGCCCCTCCAGAGAGAACACTGAAGCTTTCTTT

V: TRBV30
size: -
D: TRBD1
J: TRBJ1-1
CDR3: CAWSVQGEGARTEAFF
DNA: TGTGCCTGGAGTGTACAAGGTGAGGGGGCAAGGACTGAAGCTTTCTTT

V: TRBV12-5
size: -
D: -
J: TRBJ1-2
CDR3: CASGPTRGPGYGYTF
DNA: TGTGCTAGTGGTCCTACCCGGGGGCCTGGCTATGGCTACACCTTC

V: TRBV5-6
size: many
D: -
J: TRBJ1-1
CDR3: CASSLVTTTTEAFF
DNA: TGTGCCAGCAGCTTGGTGACCACCACCACTGAAGCTTTCTTT

V: TRBV2
size: few
D: -
J: TRBJ2-1
CDR3: CASSVAPAEQFF
DNA: TGTGCCAGCAGTGTTGCACCCGCCGAGCAGTTCTTC

V: TRBV29-1
size: -
D: -
J: TRBJ1-2
CDR3: CSVQEGTGYTF
DNA: TGCAGCGTTCAGGAAGGGACCGGCTACACCTTC

V: TRBV30
size: -
D: -
J: TRBJ1-4
CDR3: CAWTTGGTNEKLFF
DNA: TGTGCCTGGACCACGGGCGGAACTAATGAAAAACTGTTTTTT

V: TRBV6-1
size: -
D: -
J: TRBJ1-5
CDR3: CASTMGRADQPQHF
DNA: TGTGCCAGCACCATGGGCCGAGCGGATCAGCCCCAGCATTTT

V: TRBV29-1
size: -
D: -
J: TRBJ2-3
CDR3: CSVEENDNTQYF
DNA: TGCAGCGTTGAAGAAAATGACAATACGCAGTATTTT

V: TRBV6-1
size: few
D: -
J: TRBJ2-5
CDR3: CAANWYGGNQETQYF
DNA: TGTGCCGCTAATTGGTATGGGGGTAACCAAGAGACCCAGTACTTC

V: TRBV2
size: -
D: -
J: TRBJ2-2
CDR3: CASSELSSNTGELFF
DNA: TGTGCCAGCAGTGAACTGAGCTCGAACACCGGGGAGCTGTTTTTT

V: TRBV27
size: -
D: -
J: TRBJ1-5
CDR3: CASSLAGGRGQPQHF
DNA: TGTGCCAGCAGTTTGGCTGGGGGGAGGGGTCAGCCCCAGCATTTT

V: TRBV5-6
size: -
D: -
J: TRBJ2-2
CDR3: CASSLRARGSTGELFF
DNA: TGTGCCAGCAGCTTGAGAGCAAGGGGTAGCACCGGGGAGCTGTTTTTT

V: TRBV7-2
size: -
D: -
J: TRBJ1-2
CDR3: CASSPDTHGGYTF
DNA: TGTGCCAGCAGCCCCGACACCCACGGAGGCTACACCTTC

V: TRBV7-2
size: -
D: -
J: TRBJ1-1
CDR3: CASSLQGIGEAFF
DNA: TGTGCCAGCAGCTTGCAGGGTATCGGTGAAGCTTTCTTT

V: TRBV29-1
size: few
D: -
J: TRBJ1-3
CDR3: CSITTGSSGNTIYF
DNA: TGCAGCATAACAACAGGGAGCTCTGGAAACACCATATATTTT

V: TRBV29-1
size: -
D: -
J: TRBJ1-1
CDR3: CSVVRTAEAFF
DNA: TGCAGCGTTGTCAGGACAGCTGAAGCTTTCTTT